A selection of T cell receptor beta chains follows, all from one sample in a study of identical twins. Using its own MiXCR run on the 5' RACE reads, TCRdb lists one record per CDR3 protein. The profile shows 1.5 million to 2 million distinct CDR3 sequences, around a third of them singletons. Sequenced material: cord blood. Receptors were obtained from a newborn girl in good health. CDR3s include the opening cysteine and the closing phenylalanine or tryptophan. A D gene is named only where the DNA matches it firmly. Only some rows state a clone size, as once, few, many or a class for expanded clones.

CDR3 protein	CDR3 DNA	J gene	V gene	clone size	D gene
CASSTSQGAMAGYTF	TGTGCCAGCAGCACCTCACAGGGGGCAATGGCTGGCTACACCTTC	TRBJ1-2	TRBV7-9	few	TRBD1
CASSLGLAGTGSYEQYF	TGTGCCAGCAGCCTAGGACTAGCGGGAACGGGCTCCTACGAGCAGTACTTC	TRBJ2-7	TRBV2	few	TRBD2
CASSTETGRWGTDTQYF	TGTGCCAGCAGCACCGAGACGGGGAGGTGGGGAACAGATACGCAGTATTTT	TRBJ2-3	TRBV28	-	-
CSASCGQSNQPQHF	TGCAGTGCTAGTTGCGGGCAAAGCAATCAGCCCCAGCATTTT	TRBJ1-5	TRBV20-1	-	-
CSARGRLAGHRNTQYF	TGCAGTGCTAGAGGCCGACTAGCGGGCCATCGCAATACGCAGTATTTT	TRBJ2-3	TRBV20-1	few	TRBD2
CASSATNRYYEQYF	TGTGCCAGCAGTGCTACGAACAGGTACTACGAGCAGTACTTC	TRBJ2-7	TRBV9	few	-
CSAGREAKNIQYF	TGCAGTGCTGGCCGGGAAGCCAAAAACATTCAGTACTTC	TRBJ2-4	TRBV20-1	-	-
CASSPTGTMNTDTQYF	TGTGCCAGCTCACCGACAGGGACTATGAACACAGATACGCAGTATTTT	TRBJ2-3	TRBV18	-	-
CSAGQPGGAGNEKLFF	TGCAGTGCTGGACAACCAGGGGGCGCGGGTAATGAAAAACTGTTTTTT	TRBJ1-4	TRBV20-1	few	TRBD1
CASSFVTGGSPGGYTF	TGTGCCAGCAGTTTTGTTACCGGCGGATCGCCGGGTGGCTACACCTTC	TRBJ1-2	TRBV28	few	-
CSARWSGGITEAFF	TGCAGTGCTAGATGGTCAGGGGGCATCACTGAAGCTTTCTTT	TRBJ1-1	TRBV20-1	-	TRBD1
CSASKAGGYTEAFF	TGCAGTGCTAGTAAAGCGGGGGGATACACTGAAGCTTTCTTT	TRBJ1-1	TRBV20-1	few	-
CAWTGEGANEKLFF	TGTGCCTGGACAGGGGAAGGAGCTAATGAAAAACTGTTTTTT	TRBJ1-4	TRBV30	few	-
CASSPLTDTGELFF	TGTGCCAGCAGCCCCCTGACAGACACCGGGGAGCTGTTTTTT	TRBJ2-2	TRBV4-2	few	-
CASSGGGAFSYEQYF	TGTGCCAGCAGTGGCGGCGGAGCATTCTCCTACGAGCAGTACTTC	TRBJ2-7	TRBV6-4	-	-
CASSLDRVLRTDTQYF	TGTGCCAGCAGCCTGGACAGGGTGTTAAGGACAGATACGCAGTATTTT	TRBJ2-3	TRBV12-3/TRBV12-4	-	TRBD1
CASSQGTSSITDTQYF	TGTGCCAGCAGCCAAGGGACTAGCTCTATCACAGATACGCAGTATTTT	TRBJ2-3	TRBV5-6	-	TRBD2
CASSLAWRGGPYNEQFF	TGTGCCAGCAGCTTAGCCTGGCGGGGGGGGCCATACAATGAGCAGTTCTTC	TRBJ2-1	TRBV7-6	few	TRBD2
CASTHSESSYNEQFF	TGTGCCAGTACCCACAGCGAGAGCTCCTACAATGAGCAGTTCTTC	TRBJ2-1	TRBV19	-	-
CASSLGLIAGVTDTQYF	TGTGCCAGCAGCTTAGGCCTAATAGCGGGGGTGACAGATACGCAGTATTTT	TRBJ2-3	TRBV7-2	few	TRBD2
CTSSLEAFNEKLFF	TGTACCAGCAGCTTAGAGGCCTTTAATGAAAAACTGTTTTTT	TRBJ1-4	TRBV7-9	-	-
CASNRADSMNTEAFF	TGTGCCAGCAATAGGGCCGACTCTATGAACACTGAAGCTTTCTTT	TRBJ1-1	TRBV27	few	-
CASSQAGNRGMYQETQYF	TGTGCCAGCAGCCAAGCTGGGAACAGGGGAATGTACCAAGAGACCCAGTACTTC	TRBJ2-5	TRBV4-2	few	TRBD1
CASSQPGGPGDTQYF	TGTGCCAGCAGCCAACCCGGGGGGCCCGGAGATACGCAGTATTTT	TRBJ2-3	TRBV3-1	-	-